This is a list of T cell receptor beta chains from one sample in a study of blood T cell repertoires in COVID-19. Some clones are missing from TCRdb's copy, which holds only in-frame ones; the method was immunoSEQ multiplex PCR. The data contain tens of thousands of clones, roughly 87% of them singletons. Sequencing used peripheral blood. The source is a man aged 80 or over in a cohort sampled during active COVID-19. Both conserved end residues are part of each CDR3. Each record gives: V gene, CDR3 length, D gene, J gene, clone size, CDR3 DNA, CDR3 protein. D genes are given only for firm matches. Not all rows give a size; the values are once, few, many and, for expanded clones, a class.

v_gene: TRBV6-6; len: 13; d_gene: TRBD2; j_gene: TRBJ2-7; abundance: .; CDR3nt: TGTGCCACCAAGCAGCGGGGGGGCCACGAGCAGTACTTC; CDR3aa: CATKQRGGHEQYF
v_gene: TRBV5-1; len: 18; d_gene: TRBD1; j_gene: TRBJ1-4; abundance: .; CDR3nt: TGCGCCAGCAGCTCGAATCCGGGACAGGGCTATGATAATGAAAAACTGTTTTTT; CDR3aa: CASSSNPGQGYDNEKLFF
v_gene: TRBV12-5; len: 17; d_gene: TRBD1; j_gene: TRBJ1-1; abundance: .; CDR3nt: TGTGCTAGTGGTTTGGCGACAGGGGCAACTTCGAACACTGAAGCTTTCTTT; CDR3aa: CASGLATGATSNTEAFF
v_gene: TRBV2; len: 14; d_gene: .; j_gene: TRBJ1-6; abundance: .; CDR3nt: TGTGCCAGCAGTGTCAGGGTGGCTAATTCACCCCTCCACTTT; CDR3aa: CASSVRVANSPLHF
v_gene: TRBV10-3; len: 14; d_gene: TRBD2; j_gene: TRBJ2-7; abundance: once; CDR3nt: TGTGCCATCAGTGAGACTAGCGGGTTATACGAGCAGTACTTC; CDR3aa: CAISETSGLYEQYF
v_gene: TRBV5-4; len: 16; d_gene: .; j_gene: TRBJ2-2; abundance: few; CDR3nt: TGTGCCAGCAGCTTGGCGGCGGGTGGAAACACCGGGGAGCTGTTTTTT; CDR3aa: CASSLAAGGNTGELFF
v_gene: TRBV6-4; len: 14; d_gene: .; j_gene: TRBJ2-2; abundance: .; CDR3nt: TGTGCCAGCAGCGGACAAGGGGGCACCGGGGAGCTGTTTTTT; CDR3aa: CASSGQGGTGELFF
v_gene: TRBV6-1; len: 15; d_gene: TRBD1; j_gene: TRBJ1-6; abundance: .; CDR3nt: TGTGCCAGCAGTGAAGCGGGACAGGGTAATTCACCCCTCCACTTT; CDR3aa: CASSEAGQGNSPLHF
v_gene: TRBV9; len: 13; d_gene: .; j_gene: TRBJ1-5; abundance: .; CDR3nt: TGTGCCAGCAGCGTTAATAGCAATCAGCCCCAGCATTTT; CDR3aa: CASSVNSNQPQHF
v_gene: TRBV5-4; len: 13; d_gene: .; j_gene: TRBJ2-2; abundance: few; CDR3nt: TGTGCCAGCAGCTTTAGCGACACCGGGGAGCTGTTTTTT; CDR3aa: CASSFSDTGELFF
v_gene: TRBV5-4; len: 14; d_gene: .; j_gene: TRBJ1-4; abundance: few; CDR3nt: TGTGCCAGCAGCCGGAGCGGGGGAAATGAAAAACTGTTTTTT; CDR3aa: CASSRSGGNEKLFF
v_gene: TRBV15; len: 21; d_gene: TRBD2; j_gene: TRBJ2-2; abundance: .; CDR3nt: TGTGCCACCAGCAGAAAGCGACCCCTGGGACTAGCGGGAGGCAGTACCGGGGAGCTGTTTTTT; CDR3aa: CATSRKRPLGLAGGSTGELFF
v_gene: TRBV9; len: 16; d_gene: TRBD2; j_gene: TRBJ2-3; abundance: .; CDR3nt: TGTGCCAGCAGCCTCGAGACTAGCGGCAAACCAGATACGCAGTATTTT; CDR3aa: CASSLETSGKPDTQYF
v_gene: TRBV27; len: 12; d_gene: TRBD1; j_gene: TRBJ1-1; abundance: .; CDR3nt: TGTGCCAGCAGTTTAATAGGGGGCAGAGCTTTCTTT; CDR3aa: CASSLIGGRAFF
v_gene: TRBV5-4; len: 15; d_gene: TRBD1; j_gene: TRBJ2-1; abundance: .; CDR3nt: TGTGCCAGCAGCTTGGTTGGACAGGGCAAGAATGAGCAGTTCTTC; CDR3aa: CASSLVGQGKNEQFF
v_gene: TRBV6-5; len: 15; d_gene: TRBD1; j_gene: TRBJ2-7; abundance: .; CDR3nt: TGTGCCAGCAGAACTGGTGGGACAGGGCTCTACGAGCAGTACTTC; CDR3aa: CASRTGGTGLYEQYF
v_gene: TRBV6-5; len: 16; d_gene: .; j_gene: TRBJ1-1; abundance: .; CDR3nt: TGTGCCAGCAGATACAGAACCAGGGTCGTAAGCACTGAAGCTTTCTTT; CDR3aa: CASRYRTRVVSTEAFF
v_gene: TRBV5-5; len: 16; d_gene: .; j_gene: TRBJ1-5; abundance: .; CDR3nt: TGTGCCAGCAGCTTGGGGGCCGCGAATAGCAATCAGCCCCAGCATTTT; CDR3aa: CASSLGAANSNQPQHF
v_gene: TRBV7-3; len: 16; d_gene: .; j_gene: TRBJ2-5; abundance: .; CDR3nt: TGTGCCAGCAGCCTTGGGTCGGCAGGGGGGTTCGAGACCCAGTACTTC; CDR3aa: CASSLGSAGGFETQYF
v_gene: TRBV9; len: 15; d_gene: TRBD1; j_gene: TRBJ1-1; abundance: .; CDR3nt: TGTGCCAGCAGCGTAGGGGACAGGATGAACACTGAAGCTTTCTTT; CDR3aa: CASSVGDRMNTEAFF
v_gene: TRBV3-1/TRBV3-2; len: 15; d_gene: .; j_gene: TRBJ2-2; abundance: .; CDR3nt: TGTGCCAGCAGCCTCGCAGGGATGAGCACCGGGGAGCTGTTTTTT; CDR3aa: CASSLAGMSTGELFF
v_gene: TRBV18; len: 16; d_gene: .; j_gene: TRBJ2-3; abundance: .; CDR3nt: TGTGCCAGCTCACCACAACTAGCAAGTGGCACAGATACGCAGTATTTT; CDR3aa: CASSPQLASGTDTQYF
v_gene: TRBV10-1; len: 15; d_gene: TRBD1; j_gene: TRBJ2-1; abundance: few; CDR3nt: TGCGCCAGCAGCGTACAGGGGGCGGCCCCCAATGAGCAGTTCTTC; CDR3aa: CASSVQGAAPNEQFF
v_gene: TRBV11-1; len: 15; d_gene: .; j_gene: TRBJ2-1; abundance: .; CDR3nt: TGTGCCAGCAGCTTAGGGGACTGGAAGGGGAATGAGCAGTTCTTC; CDR3aa: CASSLGDWKGNEQFF
v_gene: TRBV5-6; len: 12; d_gene: .; j_gene: TRBJ1-2; abundance: .; CDR3nt: TGTGCCAGCAGCTTGGGAGGGAATGGCTACACCTTC; CDR3aa: CASSLGGNGYTF
v_gene: TRBV18; len: 19; d_gene: TRBD2; j_gene: TRBJ2-6; abundance: .; CDR3nt: TGTGCCAGCTCACGGCGTAGCGGGGCGCGAAGCTCTGGGGCCAACGTCCTGACTTTC; CDR3aa: CASSRRSGARSSGANVLTF
v_gene: TRBV5-1; len: 16; d_gene: TRBD1; j_gene: TRBJ2-2; abundance: .; CDR3nt: TGCGCCAGCAGCTTTCAGGGGGCGCCGGACACCGGGGAGCTGTTTTTT; CDR3aa: CASSFQGAPDTGELFF
v_gene: TRBV11-2; len: 14; d_gene: .; j_gene: TRBJ2-7; abundance: once; CDR3nt: TGTGCCAGCAGCATATCGTCGAGCTCCTACGAGCAGTACTTC; CDR3aa: CASSISSSSYEQYF
v_gene: TRBV20-1; len: 13; d_gene: .; j_gene: TRBJ1-2; abundance: .; CDR3nt: TGCAGTGCTAGTGTCTCCGCGGGGTATGGCTACACCTTC; CDR3aa: CSASVSAGYGYTF
v_gene: TRBV5-1; len: 15; d_gene: .; j_gene: TRBJ2-3; abundance: .; CDR3nt: TGCGCCAGCAGCGGGGGCCTAGCCCGCACAGATACGCAGTATTTT; CDR3aa: CASSGGLARTDTQYF
v_gene: TRBV19; len: 15; d_gene: .; j_gene: TRBJ2-1; abundance: .; CDR3nt: TGTGCCATTTCACCCACTCGCGGGGTCTACAATGAGCAGTTCTTC; CDR3aa: CAISPTRGVYNEQFF
v_gene: TRBV18; len: 19; d_gene: .; j_gene: TRBJ2-6; abundance: .; CDR3nt: TGTGCCAGCTCACGCCCGATGGGAGACGGCCACTCTGGGGCCAACGTCCTGACTTTC; CDR3aa: CASSRPMGDGHSGANVLTF
v_gene: TRBV6-5; len: 15; d_gene: TRBD2; j_gene: TRBJ2-3; abundance: .; CDR3nt: TGTGCCAGCAGTTGGGGACTAGACCCCACAGATACGCAGTATTTT; CDR3aa: CASSWGLDPTDTQYF
v_gene: TRBV11-1; len: 16; d_gene: TRBD2; j_gene: TRBJ2-3; abundance: .; CDR3nt: TGTGCCAGCAGTCTAACCGGGACTAGGAGCACAGATACGCAGTATTTT; CDR3aa: CASSLTGTRSTDTQYF
v_gene: TRBV5-1; len: 15; d_gene: TRBD1; j_gene: TRBJ1-3; abundance: .; CDR3nt: TGCGCCAGCAGCTTGGAGGCAGGGGGTGGAAACACCATATATTTT; CDR3aa: CASSLEAGGGNTIYF
v_gene: TRBV3-1/TRBV3-2; len: 17; d_gene: TRBD1; j_gene: TRBJ1-3; abundance: .; CDR3nt: TGTGCCAGCAGCCAAGGTGGAGCAGGGGGCTCTGGAAACACCATATATTTT; CDR3aa: CASSQGGAGGSGNTIYF
v_gene: TRBV30; len: 12; d_gene: .; j_gene: TRBJ2-3; abundance: .; CDR3nt: TGTGCCTGGAGCTCCGGGACAGATACGCAGTATTTT; CDR3aa: CAWSSGTDTQYF
v_gene: TRBV27; len: 17; d_gene: .; j_gene: TRBJ2-2; abundance: few; CDR3nt: TGTGCCAGCAGTCCCTCAACCGGGAAGCGGTTTGGCGGGGAGCTGTTTTTT; CDR3aa: CASSPSTGKRFGGELFF
v_gene: TRBV20-1; len: 14; d_gene: .; j_gene: TRBJ2-1; abundance: .; CDR3nt: TGCAGTGCTAGTCAAGCGGAGCGGGACAATGAGCAGTTCTTC; CDR3aa: CSASQAERDNEQFF
v_gene: TRBV12-3/TRBV12-4; len: 12; d_gene: TRBD1; j_gene: TRBJ1-2; abundance: once; CDR3nt: TGTGCCAGCAGTCCCGACAGGGCGGGCTACACCTTC; CDR3aa: CASSPDRAGYTF
v_gene: TRBV7-9; len: 12; d_gene: .; j_gene: TRBJ1-1; abundance: .; CDR3nt: TGTGCCAGCAGCATTGTCAGGGGTGAAGCTTTCTTT; CDR3aa: CASSIVRGEAFF
v_gene: TRBV19; len: 14; d_gene: .; j_gene: TRBJ2-1; abundance: .; CDR3nt: TGTGCCAGTAGTTCCGGGAAAAGGTACAATGAGCAGTTCTTC; CDR3aa: CASSSGKRYNEQFF
v_gene: TRBV6-1; len: 15; d_gene: .; j_gene: TRBJ1-5; abundance: .; CDR3nt: TGTGCCAGCAGTGAAGTAGGGGCTAGCAATCAGCCCCAGCATTTT; CDR3aa: CASSEVGASNQPQHF
v_gene: TRBV25-1; len: 14; d_gene: .; j_gene: TRBJ1-1; abundance: .; CDR3nt: TGTGCCAGCAGTGTCCCGGGACGGGGGACTGAAGCTTTCTTT; CDR3aa: CASSVPGRGTEAFF
v_gene: TRBV15; len: 12; d_gene: .; j_gene: TRBJ1-1; abundance: .; CDR3nt: TGTGCCACCAGCAGACAGGGAGGTGAAGCTTTCTTT; CDR3aa: CATSRQGGEAFF
v_gene: TRBV10-2; len: 15; d_gene: TRBD1; j_gene: TRBJ1-6; abundance: .; CDR3nt: TGCGCCAGCAGTGAGTCGCCGGGACAGAATTCACCCCTCCACTTT; CDR3aa: CASSESPGQNSPLHF
v_gene: TRBV6-5; len: 13; d_gene: TRBD1; j_gene: TRBJ2-1; abundance: .; CDR3nt: TGTGCCAGCACCCGGGACAGCTACAATGAGCAGTTCTTC; CDR3aa: CASTRDSYNEQFF
v_gene: TRBV4-1; len: 15; d_gene: TRBD2; j_gene: TRBJ2-5; abundance: .; CDR3nt: TGCGCCAGCAGCCAAGGGACTAGCGCTGGAGAGACCCAGTACTTC; CDR3aa: CASSQGTSAGETQYF
v_gene: TRBV7-2; len: 17; d_gene: TRBD2; j_gene: TRBJ2-1; abundance: .; CDR3nt: TGTGCCAGCAGCAGGGGGATACTAGCGGGAGGGGATAATGAGCAGTTCTTC; CDR3aa: CASSRGILAGGDNEQFF
v_gene: TRBV5-4; len: 16; d_gene: TRBD2; j_gene: TRBJ2-5; abundance: .; CDR3nt: TGTGCCAGCAGCTGGGGACTAGCGGGAACACAAGAGACCCAGTACTTC; CDR3aa: CASSWGLAGTQETQYF
v_gene: TRBV7-3; len: 16; d_gene: TRBD2; j_gene: TRBJ2-3; abundance: .; CDR3nt: TGTGCCAGCAGCTTAGGGAGCGGGAGTTTTACAGATACGCAGTATTTT; CDR3aa: CASSLGSGSFTDTQYF
v_gene: TRBV19; len: 13; d_gene: .; j_gene: TRBJ1-2; abundance: .; CDR3nt: TGTGCCAGTAGCACACAGGGAAACCATGGCTACACCTTC; CDR3aa: CASSTQGNHGYTF
v_gene: TRBV6-1; len: 16; d_gene: TRBD2; j_gene: TRBJ2-1; abundance: .; CDR3nt: TGTGCCAGCAGTGGGTCTGGCGGGAGGTCCTACAATGAGCAGTTCTTC; CDR3aa: CASSGSGGRSYNEQFF
v_gene: TRBV28; len: 13; d_gene: .; j_gene: TRBJ1-1; abundance: .; CDR3nt: TGTGCCAGCAGTTTACAACAGAACACTGAAGCTTTCTTT; CDR3aa: CASSLQQNTEAFF